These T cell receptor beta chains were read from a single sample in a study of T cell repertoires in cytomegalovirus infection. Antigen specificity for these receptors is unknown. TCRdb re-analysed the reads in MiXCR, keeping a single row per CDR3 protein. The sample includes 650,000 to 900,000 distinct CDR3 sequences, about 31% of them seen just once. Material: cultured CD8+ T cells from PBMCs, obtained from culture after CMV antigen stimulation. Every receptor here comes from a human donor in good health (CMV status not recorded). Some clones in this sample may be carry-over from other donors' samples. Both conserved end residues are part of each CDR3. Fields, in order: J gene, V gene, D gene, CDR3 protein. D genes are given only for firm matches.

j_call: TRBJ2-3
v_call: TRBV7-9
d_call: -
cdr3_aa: CASLTIALPSTDTQYF

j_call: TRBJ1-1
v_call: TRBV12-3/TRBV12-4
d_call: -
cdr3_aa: CASSFFVDSNTEAFF

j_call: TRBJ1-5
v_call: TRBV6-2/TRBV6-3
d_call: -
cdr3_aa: CASSYGRTLGQPQHF

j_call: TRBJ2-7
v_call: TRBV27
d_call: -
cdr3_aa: CASQQLAGVYEQYF

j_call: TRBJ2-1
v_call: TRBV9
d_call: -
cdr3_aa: CASSVVVQGGLNEQFF

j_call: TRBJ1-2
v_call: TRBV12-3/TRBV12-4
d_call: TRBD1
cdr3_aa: CASSFGTGGHYGYTF

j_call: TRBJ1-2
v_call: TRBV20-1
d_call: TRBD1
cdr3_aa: CSAVQGAGGYTF

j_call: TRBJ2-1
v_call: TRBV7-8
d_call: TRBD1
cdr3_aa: CASSLVSEDRVGLNEQFF

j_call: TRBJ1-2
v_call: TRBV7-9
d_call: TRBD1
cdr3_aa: CASSSPVQTGERGYTF

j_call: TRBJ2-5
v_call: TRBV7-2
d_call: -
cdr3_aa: CASRSRETQYF

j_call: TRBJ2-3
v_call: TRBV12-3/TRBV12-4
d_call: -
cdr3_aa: CVSTWGGVGDTQYF

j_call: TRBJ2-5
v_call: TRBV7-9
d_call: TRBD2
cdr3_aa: CASSFSTGLAGTETQYF

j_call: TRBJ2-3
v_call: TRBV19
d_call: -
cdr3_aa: CASSTKLWTYTDTQYF

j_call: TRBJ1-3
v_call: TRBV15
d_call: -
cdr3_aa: CATNRDRNRGNTIYF

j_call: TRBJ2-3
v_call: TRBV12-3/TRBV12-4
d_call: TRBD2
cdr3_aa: CASSWTSGGDRDTQYF

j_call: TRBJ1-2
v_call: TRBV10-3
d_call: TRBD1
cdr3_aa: CAISEGTGGKNYGYTF

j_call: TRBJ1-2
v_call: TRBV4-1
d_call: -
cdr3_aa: CASSQDSWQGFDYVGGYTF

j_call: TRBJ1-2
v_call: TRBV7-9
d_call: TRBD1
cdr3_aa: CASSSTGQGRLAYGYTF

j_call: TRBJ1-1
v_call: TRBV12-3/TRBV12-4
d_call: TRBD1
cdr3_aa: CASREGGTGVF

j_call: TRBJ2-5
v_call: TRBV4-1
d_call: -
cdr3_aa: CASTRRETQYF

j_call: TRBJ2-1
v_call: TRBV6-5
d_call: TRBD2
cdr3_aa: CASSYRTSGVGGEQFF

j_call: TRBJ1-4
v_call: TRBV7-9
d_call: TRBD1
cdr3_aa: CASSFPVITGQPNEKLFF

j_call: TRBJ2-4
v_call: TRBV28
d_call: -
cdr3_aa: CASSFESAKNIQYF

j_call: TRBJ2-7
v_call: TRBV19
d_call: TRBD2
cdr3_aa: CASSIGGGIYEQYF

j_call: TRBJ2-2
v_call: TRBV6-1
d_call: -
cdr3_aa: CASSEASGGPTGELFF

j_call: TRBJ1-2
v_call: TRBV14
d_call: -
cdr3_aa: CASSQVRAGDVSGYTF

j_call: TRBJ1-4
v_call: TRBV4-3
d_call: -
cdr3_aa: CASSQVQGHYEKLFF

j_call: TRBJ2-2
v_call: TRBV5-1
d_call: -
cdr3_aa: CASTTYTGTTGELFF

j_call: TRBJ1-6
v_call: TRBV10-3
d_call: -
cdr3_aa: CAISDGLSSPLHF

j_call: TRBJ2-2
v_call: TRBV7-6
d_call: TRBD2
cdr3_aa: CASSFGTSGGNSGELFF

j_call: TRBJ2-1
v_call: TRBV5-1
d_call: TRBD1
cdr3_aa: CASSLFGTDYNEQFF

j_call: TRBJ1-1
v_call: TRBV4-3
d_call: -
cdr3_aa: CASSHLIRGGNTEAFF

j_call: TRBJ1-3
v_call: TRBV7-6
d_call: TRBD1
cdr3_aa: CASSAAPGGYSGNTIYF

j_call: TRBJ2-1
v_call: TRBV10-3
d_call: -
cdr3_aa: CAISESDEQFF

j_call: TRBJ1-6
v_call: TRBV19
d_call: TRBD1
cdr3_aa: CASSRTGASNSPLHF

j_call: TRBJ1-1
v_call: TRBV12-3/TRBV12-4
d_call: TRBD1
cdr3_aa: CASSSPQRPTGPMNTEAFF

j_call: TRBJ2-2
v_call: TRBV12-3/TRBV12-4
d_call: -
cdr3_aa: CASSLDGQVNTGELFF

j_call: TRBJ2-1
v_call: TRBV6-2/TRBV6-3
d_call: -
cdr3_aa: CASSYAATYNEQFF

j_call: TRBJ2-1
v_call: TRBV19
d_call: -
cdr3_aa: CASSIDRGLEQFF

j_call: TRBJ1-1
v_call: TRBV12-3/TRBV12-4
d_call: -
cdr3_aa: CASTFSERILNTEAFF

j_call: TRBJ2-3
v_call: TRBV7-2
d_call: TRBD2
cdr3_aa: CASSLALAGAVHTDTQYF

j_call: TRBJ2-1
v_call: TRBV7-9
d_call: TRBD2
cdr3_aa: CASSLATGLANEQFF

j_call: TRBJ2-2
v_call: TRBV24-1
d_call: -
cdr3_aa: CATSENDYPVELFF

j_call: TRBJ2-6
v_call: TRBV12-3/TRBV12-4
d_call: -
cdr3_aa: CASSSMEDISGANVLTF

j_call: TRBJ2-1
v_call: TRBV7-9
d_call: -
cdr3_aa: CASSQEGRNNEQFF

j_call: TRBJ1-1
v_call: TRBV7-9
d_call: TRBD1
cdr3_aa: CASSPRTGGSAFF

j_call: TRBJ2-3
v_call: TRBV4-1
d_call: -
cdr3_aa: CASSQVLASDTDTQYF

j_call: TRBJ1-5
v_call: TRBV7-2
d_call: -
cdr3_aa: CASSLVQGFQPQHF

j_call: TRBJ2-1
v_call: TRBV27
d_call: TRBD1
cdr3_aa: CASSLYSAGGANNEQFF

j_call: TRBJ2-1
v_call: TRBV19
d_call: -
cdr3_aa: CASSIVSGPNEQFF

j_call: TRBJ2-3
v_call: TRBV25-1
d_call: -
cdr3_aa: CASSEDRSSISDTQYF

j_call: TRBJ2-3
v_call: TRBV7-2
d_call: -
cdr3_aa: CASSLEGSTDTQYF

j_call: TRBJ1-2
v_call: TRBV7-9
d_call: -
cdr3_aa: CASSPYVSNNYGYTF

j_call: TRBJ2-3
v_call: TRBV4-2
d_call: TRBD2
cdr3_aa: CASSQTSGVMYGTDTQYF

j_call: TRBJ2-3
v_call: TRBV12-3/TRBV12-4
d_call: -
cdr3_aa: CASSLFVGPTDTQYF

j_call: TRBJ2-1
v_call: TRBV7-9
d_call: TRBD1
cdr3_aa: CATTGLVSYNEQFF

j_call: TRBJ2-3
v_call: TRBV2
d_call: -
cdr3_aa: CASRVAPSTDTQYF

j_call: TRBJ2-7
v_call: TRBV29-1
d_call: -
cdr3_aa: CSVLLGGAYEQYF

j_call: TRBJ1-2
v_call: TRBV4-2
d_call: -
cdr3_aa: CASSQEKGLNYGYTF

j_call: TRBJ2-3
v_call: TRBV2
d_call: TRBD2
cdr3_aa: CASSVRGGAGDTQYF